This note documents a single T cell receptor (beta chain) sequence. The antigen remains undetermined. This record belongs to a study of T cell responses to AZD1222 COVID-19 vaccine. Using immunoSEQ multiplex PCR, the repertoire was profiled, and TCRdb retains in-frame clones only, with some absent. Among some 120,000 clones listed, just under 90% were seen once. Study-level points and caveats: The donors showed a predominance of white British ancestry and of females, with possible underestimation of clonal diversity.

The CDR3 is 14 amino acids. Germline V gene lookup returns CDR1 MNHEY and CDR2 SMNVEV (reference sequence). Between the trimmed V and J ends, which lost 4 bases and 3 bases, there was a span of 12 bases. This chain joins TRBV27 and TRBJ1-1; D perhaps matches TRBD1 (5 bases). This clonotype was sampled from an adult in good health. This sample comprised peripheral blood, obtained on day 0 of AZD1222 vaccination. As DNA, the CDR3 is TGTGCCAGCAGTTACGACAGTTGGGACACTGAAGCTTTCTTT. Amino acid sequence: CASSYDSWDTEAFF.